The 25 T cell receptor beta chains below were found in one sample sequenced in a study of cytomegalovirus exposure and HLA in healthy donors. Researchers ran the PCR with 60 Vbeta and 13 Jbeta primers. Here immunoSEQ multiplex PCR was the method, and the copy in TCRdb shows in-frame clones only, minus some. Of 150,000 to 200,000 clones listed, 75% to 85% are singletons. Material for sequencing was PBMCs. Every receptor here comes from a woman younger than 35 in good health and CMV-seropositive.

The rearrangement joins TRBV30 to TRBJ1-1; 7 positions match TRBD1. The trim removed 4 bases at V and 1 base at J, leaving 9 bases unmatched. CDR1 and CDR2 (germline): GTSNPN, SVGIG (reference sequence). The CDR3 totals 15 residues. CDR3 bases: TGTGCCTGGAAACCCGGGGACAGAACGAACACTGAAGCTTTCTTT. This sequence encodes CAWKPGDRTNTEAFF.

The chain employs TRBV11-2 and TRBJ2-7; weak D call: TRBD1 (6 bases). V was trimmed by 1 base and J by 4 bases, leaving 17 bases between them. The germline CDR1 and CDR2 sequences are SGHAT and FQNNGV. This CDR3 has 16 amino acids. For the CDR3, the DNA is TGTGCCAGCAGCTTAGGTCGGTACGGGACACATTACGAGCAGTACGTC. The encoded protein is CASSLGRYGTHYEQYV.

CDR3 in amino acids: CASSPRQLYEQFF. For the CDR3, the DNA is TGTGCCAGCAGCCCCAGACAGCTCTATGAGCAGTTCTTC. The chain couples TRBV7-9 to TRBJ2-1, with D possibly TRBD1 on 5 matching bases. V lost 5 bases and J 8 bases, leaving 13 bases between the germline ends. CDR1 SEHNR and CDR2 FQNEAQ come from the germline V gene (reference sequence). The CDR3 contains 13 residues. The full variable domain, with the rest looked up from reference TRBV7-9 and TRBJ2-1, is DTGVSQNPRHKITKRGQNVTFRCDPISEHNRLYWYRQTLGQGPEFLTYFQNEAQLEKSRLLSDRFSAERPKGSFSTLEIQRTEQGDSAMYLCASSPRQLYEQFFGPGTRLTVL.

The chain is built from TRBV28 and TRBJ2-1, with 8 nucleotides matching TRBD1. Germline CDR1 and CDR2: MDHEN and SYDVKM. This CDR3 spans 14 amino acids. V dropped 7 bases and J dropped 2; count of bases not matched to a gene: 4. CDR3 DNA sequence: TGTGCCAGCACCAGACAGGGGCCCTACAATGAGCAGTTCTTC. Translation gives CASTRQGPYNEQFF.

The chain is built from TRBV28 and TRBJ1-5; unclear D gene. CDR3 length: 16 residues. The V gene's germline CDR1 is MDHEN and CDR2 SYDVKM. The V gene lost 4 bases and the J gene lost 4 bases, with 17 bases spanning the gap. CDR3 amino acids: CASSSGVQWGNQPQHF. The CDR3 DNA reads TGTGCCAGCAGTTCCGGGGTACAATGGGGTAATCAGCCCCAGCATTTT.

In this sample, this clone turned up once. The chain combines TRBV5-1 with TRBJ2-3; 8 nucleotides agree with TRBD2. Germline V gene data show CDR1 as SGHRS and CDR2 as YFSETQ. With 5 bases clipped from V and 0 bases from J, the junction kept 8 bases outside the gene matches. The CDR3 extends over 16 amino acids. CDR3 in amino acids: CASRAGGSISTDTQYF. The CDR3 region has the DNA TGCGCCAGCAGGGCGGGGGGCTCTATAAGCACAGATACGCAGTATTTT.

This clone was detected a few times. The chain carries TRBV5-1 and TRBJ1-5; TRBD1 aligns across 9 bases. The CDR3 loop spans 17 amino acids. In germline, CDR1 is SGHRS, CDR2 YFSETQ. The junction had 10 bases not matched to a gene; V was cut back by 1 base and J by 5 bases. In DNA form, the CDR3 reads TGCGCCAGCAGCTTGAGTCCCGGGACAGGGTCCGATCAGCCCCAGCATTTT. Encoded protein: CASSLSPGTGSDQPQHF.

The rearrangement joins TRBV11-3 to TRBJ1-3; D ambiguous. CDR1 is SGHNT and CDR2 is YENEEA in the germline V gene. The V and J ends lost 1 base and 2 bases respectively, with 6 bases between them. The CDR3 covers 14 residues. Here the CDR3 DNA reads TGTGCCAGCAGCTTAGGAGGCGCTGGAAACACCATATATTTT. It specifies CASSLGGAGNTIYF.

As regards this clone: The junction does not match germline at one end; this may be a read error. The chain couples TRBV4-3 to TRBJ2-2, with TRBD1 matching 10 bases. The CDR3 spans 18 residues. Per germline, CDR1 LGHNA and CDR2 YSLEER. The CDR3 DNA reads TGCACCAGCAGCCAAGGAGCCGGGACAGGGGTAGGCACCGGGGAGCTGTTTTTT. Translating it yields CTSSQGAGTGVGTGELFF.

This chain links TRBV28 with TRBJ1-6; no firm D call. Trimming took off 3 bases at V and 7 bases at J, with 10 bases between the two ends. The CDR3 length is 14 residues. Germline V gives CDR1 MDHEN, CDR2 SYDVKM. The CDR3 nucleotides are TGTGCCAGCAGTTTTTGGACTAACAATTCACCCCTCCACTTT. Residues: CASSFWTNNSPLHF. Full variable domain (remainder filled in from reference TRBV28 and TRBJ1-6): DVKVTQSSRYLVKRTGEKVFLECVQDMDHENMFWYRQDPGLGLRLIYFSYDVKMKEKGDIPEGYSVSREKKERFSLILESASTNQTSMYLCASSFWTNNSPLHFGNGTRLTVT.

The V and J genes are TRBV28 and TRBJ1-2; no clear D gene. The CDR3 extends over 14 amino acids. Trimming left V 6 bases short and J 2 bases short, with 13 bases between. Per the germline V gene, CDR1 is MDHEN and CDR2 is SYDVKM. This chain's CDR3 is CASRSLQTNYGYTF. CDR3 in DNA: TGTGCCAGCAGATCATTACAGACCAACTATGGCTACACCTTC.

This chain connects TRBV27 to TRBJ2-1; weak D call: TRBD2 (7 bases). From germline, CDR1 is MNHEY and CDR2 SMNVEV (reference sequence). Trimming cost V 3 bases and J 2 bases, with 14 bases left between them. The CDR3 runs to 16 residues. As DNA, the CDR3 is TGTGCCAGCAGTTTCGGGGGGCCCGGGCCCTACAATGAGCAGTTCTTC. It yields the protein CASSFGGPGPYNEQFF.

The J gene is TRBJ2-1, the V gene TRBV20-1; D is uncertain. Trimming removed 7 bases at V and 4 bases at J, with 8 bases between. This CDR3 region has 11 residues. Germline CDR1 is DFQATT and CDR2 is SNEGSKA (reference sequence). In DNA, the CDR3 is TGCAGTGTGAGTGGTTACAATGAGCAGTTCTTC. It encodes CSVSGYNEQFF.

V and J are TRBV4-1 and TRBJ2-5, with 13 nucleotides matching TRBD2. The V gene end was trimmed by 0 bases and the J gene end by 5 bases; junction bases not matched to a gene: 6. Germline V gene lookup returns CDR1 MGHRA and CDR2 YSYEKL. There are 17 residues in the CDR3. The CDR3 DNA is TGCGCCAGCAGCCAAGAGGTCCTACTAGCGGGGGGGGAGACCCAGTACTTC. This sequence encodes CASSQEVLLAGGETQYF.

V and J are TRBV19 and TRBJ2-1, with TRBD2 identical over 7 bases. V shed 4 bases, J shed 7 bases, and the junction held 4 bases outside the gene matches. The CDR3 totals 13 residues. CDR1 is LNHDA and CDR2 is SQIVND in the germline V gene (reference sequence). In DNA, the CDR3 is TGTGCCAGTAGTAGCGGGGGTACGAATGAGCAGTTCTTC. Amino acid sequence: CASSSGGTNEQFF.

A remark on this clone: An end of the junction does not agree with germline; a read error may underlie this. The chain employs TRBV11-1 and TRBJ2-6, with a possible D match to TRBD1 (5 bases). The CDR3 covers 14 residues. The germline V gene has CDR1 SGHAT and CDR2 FQDESV (reference sequence). The CDR3 nucleotides read TGTGCCAGCAGCCCTCTCTCTGGGGCCAACGGCCTGACTTTC. Translated: CASSPLSGANGLTF.

V gene TRBV19 combines with J gene TRBJ1-2; no firm D call. The V and J ends lost 3 bases and 14 bases respectively, with 19 bases between them. Looked up from germline, CDR1 is LNHDA and CDR2 is SQIVND (reference sequence). This CDR3 has 13 residues. In DNA form, the CDR3 reads TGTGCCAGTAGTATGAAGGAGGAGGGCCCTAGTACCTTC. Its translation is CASSMKEEGPSTF.

The V gene is TRBV11-2, the J gene TRBJ2-3; perhaps TRBD1 as D (5 bases). Trimming cost V 3 bases and J 0 bases, with 7 bases left between them. CDR1 is SGHAT and CDR2 is FQNNGV in the germline V gene. This CDR3 spans 14 amino acids. The CDR3: CASSFGASTDTQYF. CDR3 DNA: TGTGCCAGCAGCTTTGGGGCTAGCACAGATACGCAGTATTTT.

The chain uses TRBV10-2 and TRBJ1-1; 7 bases are a match to TRBD1. V dropped 2 bases and J dropped 1; count of bases not matched to a gene: 1. Germline V CDR1 and CDR2: WSHSY, SAAADI. This CDR3 is built from 14 residues. DNA for the CDR3: TGCGCCAGCAGTGAGCCAGGGGGGAACACTGAAGCTTTCTTT. Translating it yields CASSEPGGNTEAFF.

This clone was seen once. The chain combines TRBV7-9 with TRBJ1-1, with TRBD1 as a possible D gene (5 bases). The CDR3 has 15 amino acids. Trimming took off 3 bases at V and 1 base at J, with 12 bases between the two ends. Germline V CDR1 and CDR2: SEHNR, FQNEAQ (reference sequence). CDR3 bases: TGTGCCAGCAGCTTTACAGGCAGGCGGAACACTGAAGCTTTCTTT. It encodes CASSFTGRRNTEAFF.

V and J are TRBV12-5 and TRBJ2-1; 7 positions agree with TRBD1. Germline-derived CDR1 and CDR2 are LGHNT and FRNRAP. J was trimmed by 5 bases and V by 1 base; bases with no gene match: 8. This CDR3 spans 16 amino acids. CDR3 sequence: CASGLALTGTDNEQFF. In DNA, the CDR3 is TGTGCTAGTGGTTTGGCCCTTACCGGGACAGACAATGAGCAGTTCTTC.

The chain recombines TRBV2 with TRBJ2-5; 11 bases are a match to TRBD1. Germline loops: CDR1 SNHLY, CDR2 FYNNEI. The CDR3 sequence is 14 residues long. The V segment lost 7 bases and the J segment 4 bases; nucleotides outside the gene matches: 5. CDR3 loop: CASKTDRGRETQYF. The DNA of the CDR3 is TGTGCCAGCAAGACGGACAGGGGGCGAGAGACCCAGTACTTC.

V usage is TRBV4-3 and J usage is TRBJ1-4; no clear D. Germline V gene lookup returns CDR1 LGHNA and CDR2 YSLEER. V lost 1 base and J lost 8, with 11 bases in between. This CDR3 comprises 14 residues. The CDR3 loop reads CASSQGGGREKLFF. CDR3 nucleotide sequence: TGCGCCAGCAGCCAAGGTGGAGGTCGAGAAAAACTGTTTTTT.

Here the CDR3 reads CASSISAGNTIYF. The CDR3 DNA is TGTGCCAGCAGTATCTCAGCTGGAAACACCATATATTTT. This chain connects TRBV27 to TRBJ1-3; no reliable D call. This CDR3 has 13 amino acids. CDR1 MNHEY and CDR2 SMNVEV come from the germline V gene (reference sequence). The V gene lost 5 bases and the J gene lost 2 bases, with 7 bases spanning the gap.

This clone turned up a few times. The chain carries TRBV4-2 and TRBJ2-5; 10 nucleotides align to TRBD2. The ends lost 4 bases at V and 5 bases at J; junction bases unmatched: 10. CDR1 LGHNA and CDR2 YNFKEQ come from the germline V gene. The CDR3 contains 16 residues. CDR3 bases: TGTGCCAGCAGCCCAATGAGCGGGGGGGCAGGCGAGACCCAGTACTTC. Translated: CASSPMSGGAGETQYF.